The present TCR beta chain was sequenced within a study of T-cell reconstitution after alpha-beta-depleted transplantation in children. During its preparation, the TCRbeta library received unique molecular identifiers. TCRdb re-called the PCR reads with MiXCR, one entry per CDR3 protein. Among approximately 400,000 distinct CDR3 sequences listed, about a tenth were seen once. Trimming cost V 2 bases and J 6 bases, with 13 bases left between them. CDR3 length equals 15 residues. Per germline, CDR1 MNHEY and CDR2 SVGAGI. The sequence was obtained from a human donor who donated a stem cell graft to a child with acute myeloid leukemia. The specimen comprised PBMCs from the stem cell graft donor, sampled from the stem cell graft. This chain connects TRBV6-5 to TRBJ1-4; the D gene is possibly TRBD1 (6 bases). CDR3 protein: CASSYDGSGDEKLFF. The CDR3 coding sequence is TGTGCCAGCAGTTACGATGGGTCAGGGGATGAAAAACTGTTTTTT.